Listed below are T cell receptor beta chains from one sample, sequenced in a study of cytomegalovirus exposure and HLA in healthy donors. The table came from immunoSEQ multiplex PCR; TCRdb's copy has only in-frame clones and leaves some out. The sample holds approximately 170,000 clones, roughly four fifths seen once. The sequenced material came from PBMCs. These receptors originate from a woman in her twenties or thirties in good health and CMV-seropositive. Each CDR3 is given with its conserved first and last residue. The order of the fields is V gene, J gene, D gene, clone size, CDR3 DNA, CDR3 protein. The D gene is left open where the match is weak. Not every row has a clone size; where given, it reads once, few, many or a size class.

V: TRBV7-2
J: TRBJ2-3
D: .
size: .
DNA: TGTGCCAGCAGCTTATCTTTTAGCACAGATACGCAGTATTTT
CDR3: CASSLSFSTDTQYF

V: TRBV9
J: TRBJ2-5
D: TRBD2
size: many
DNA: TGTGCCAGCAGCGCGAGGGGGACTAGCCAAGAGACCCAGTACTTC
CDR3: CASSARGTSQETQYF

V: TRBV9
J: TRBJ2-7
D: TRBD1
size: few
DNA: TGTGCCAGCGGGGACAGGGGTGGCGAGCAGTACTTC
CDR3: CASGDRGGEQYF

V: TRBV5-1
J: TRBJ1-2
D: .
size: .
DNA: TGCGCCAGCAGCCGTTCCCAGGGTGGGAACTATGGCTACACCTTC
CDR3: CASSRSQGGNYGYTF

V: TRBV7-9
J: TRBJ1-1
D: .
size: few
DNA: TGTGCCAGCAGCTTAGCGATGGGGGGGAACACTGAAGCTTTCTTT
CDR3: CASSLAMGGNTEAFF

V: TRBV11-2
J: TRBJ1-1
D: TRBD1
size: .
DNA: TGTGCCAGCAGCCTAACAGGGGGCGTTACTGAAGCTTTCTTT
CDR3: CASSLTGGVTEAFF

V: TRBV4-1
J: TRBJ1-2
D: .
size: .
DNA: TGCGCCAGCAGCCAAGACAGGGCTTTTACAGGGCCTGGCTACACCTTC
CDR3: CASSQDRAFTGPGYTF

V: TRBV30
J: TRBJ2-7
D: TRBD1
size: .
DNA: TGTGCCTGTCAGAGGGGGCCTTCCTACGAGCAGTACTTC
CDR3: CACQRGPSYEQYF

V: TRBV21-1
J: TRBJ2-7
D: .
size: .
DNA: TGTGCCAGCAGCAAAGAGGGGGGGCGGCTCGGGTACTACGAGCAGTACTTC
CDR3: CASSKEGGRLGYYEQYF

V: TRBV9
J: TRBJ2-1
D: .
size: .
DNA: TGTGCCAGCAGCGTAGGAGGGAATCAAAACAATGAGCAGTTCTTC
CDR3: CASSVGGNQNNEQFF

V: TRBV7-9
J: TRBJ1-2
D: TRBD1
size: .
DNA: TGTGCCAGCAGCCCTAGTGAGGGACAGGAGAACTATGGCTACACCTTC
CDR3: CASSPSEGQENYGYTF

V: TRBV4-1
J: TRBJ2-5
D: .
size: .
DNA: TGCGCCAGCAGGGAGGGAGAGACCCAGTACTTC
CDR3: CASREGETQYF

V: TRBV5-1
J: TRBJ2-2
D: TRBD2
size: .
DNA: TGCGCCAGCAGCTTAGGGTTGGCGACTAGCGGGAGTCAGCCCGGGGAGCTGTTTTTT
CDR3: CASSLGLATSGSQPGELFF

V: TRBV7-2
J: TRBJ1-1
D: .
size: .
DNA: TGTGCCAGCAGCTATTATGGGGGGACTGAAGCTTTCTTT
CDR3: CASSYYGGTEAFF

V: TRBV6-1
J: TRBJ1-2
D: .
size: .
DNA: TGTGCCAGCAGTGAAGAGGACACTAACTATGGCTACACCTTC
CDR3: CASSEEDTNYGYTF

V: TRBV6-5
J: TRBJ1-5
D: TRBD1
size: once
DNA: TGTGCCAGCAGTTCATTAACAGGGGGCAATCAGCCCCAGCATTTT
CDR3: CASSSLTGGNQPQHF

V: TRBV19
J: TRBJ1-5
D: TRBD1
size: .
DNA: TGTGCCAGTAGCCGAGCCCGACAGGGGGGGGATCAGCCCCAGCATTTT
CDR3: CASSRARQGGDQPQHF

V: TRBV7-8
J: TRBJ2-7
D: TRBD1
size: .
DNA: TGTGCCAGCAGCACAAAACCGGGACAGGGTTCGTACGAGCAGTACTTC
CDR3: CASSTKPGQGSYEQYF

V: TRBV9
J: TRBJ1-5
D: .
size: .
DNA: TGTGCCAGCAGCGTAGGAGTGGGCAATCAGCCCCAGCATTTT
CDR3: CASSVGVGNQPQHF

V: TRBV5-1
J: TRBJ2-7
D: .
size: .
DNA: TGCGCCAGCAGCTTGGATTTGGGGCCCCCCTACGAGCAGTACTTC
CDR3: CASSLDLGPPYEQYF

V: TRBV2
J: TRBJ1-2
D: TRBD1
size: .
DNA: TGTGCCAGCAGTGAAAGACAGGGCCAGGGCTATGGCTACACCTTC
CDR3: CASSERQGQGYGYTF

V: TRBV5-1
J: TRBJ2-7
D: TRBD1
size: .
DNA: TGCGCCAGCAGCTCCACAGGGGGCGGCGAGCAGTACTTC
CDR3: CASSSTGGGEQYF

V: TRBV6-5
J: TRBJ2-3
D: TRBD2
size: few
DNA: TGTGCCAGCAGTCGGGACTACACAGATACGCAGTATTTT
CDR3: CASSRDYTDTQYF

V: TRBV15
J: TRBJ1-6
D: TRBD1
size: .
DNA: TGTGCCACCAGCAGAGATTGGGGACAGGTTGGTGATTCACCCCTCCACTTT
CDR3: CATSRDWGQVGDSPLHF

V: TRBV10-3
J: TRBJ2-7
D: .
size: .
DNA: TGTGCCATCAGTGAAGGACCGGGAGATAGCCACGAGCAGTACTTC
CDR3: CAISEGPGDSHEQYF

V: TRBV5-4
J: TRBJ1-6
D: .
size: .
DNA: TGTGCCAGCAGCTTTGCGGGGGGGCTTAATTCACCCCTCCACTTT
CDR3: CASSFAGGLNSPLHF

V: TRBV18
J: TRBJ2-1
D: TRBD1
size: .
DNA: TGTGCCAGCTCAGGTGGACAGGCGGTTGTGCATGAGCAGTTCTTC
CDR3: CASSGGQAVVHEQFF

V: TRBV5-1
J: TRBJ2-7
D: TRBD1
size: .
DNA: TGCGCCAGCAGCGAAGAGACAGGGTTCTACGAGCAGTACTTC
CDR3: CASSEETGFYEQYF

V: TRBV11-3
J: TRBJ2-5
D: .
size: .
DNA: TGTGCCAGCAACTCAGGCGACCAAGAGACCCAGTACTTC
CDR3: CASNSGDQETQYF

V: TRBV9
J: TRBJ1-1
D: .
size: few
DNA: TGTGCCAGCAGCGTACAGGGCGGGGGTATGAACACTGAAGCTTTCTTT
CDR3: CASSVQGGGMNTEAFF

V: TRBV2
J: TRBJ2-7
D: TRBD2
size: few
DNA: TGTGCCAGCAGCGAAACGGGACTAGCTTACGAGCAGTACTTC
CDR3: CASSETGLAYEQYF

V: TRBV2
J: TRBJ2-7
D: TRBD1
size: few
DNA: TGTGCCAGCAGCGGACAGGGCAAGGTCGACGAGCAGTACTTC
CDR3: CASSGQGKVDEQYF

V: TRBV5-1
J: TRBJ1-4
D: .
size: once
DNA: TGCGCCAGCAGCGCGGGGCCAGGAGAGAACACCGAAAAACTGTTTTTT
CDR3: CASSAGPGENTEKLFF